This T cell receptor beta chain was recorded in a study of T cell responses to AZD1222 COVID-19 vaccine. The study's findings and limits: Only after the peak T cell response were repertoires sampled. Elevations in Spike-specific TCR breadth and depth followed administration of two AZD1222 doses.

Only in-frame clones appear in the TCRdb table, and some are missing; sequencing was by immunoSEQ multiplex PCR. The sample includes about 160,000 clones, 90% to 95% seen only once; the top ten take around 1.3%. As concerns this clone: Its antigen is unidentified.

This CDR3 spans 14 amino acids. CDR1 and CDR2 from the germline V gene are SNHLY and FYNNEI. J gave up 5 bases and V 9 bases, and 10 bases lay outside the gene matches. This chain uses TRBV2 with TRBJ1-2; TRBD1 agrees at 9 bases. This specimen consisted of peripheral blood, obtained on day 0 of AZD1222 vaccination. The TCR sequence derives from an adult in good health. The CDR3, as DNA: TGTGCCAGAACCGGGACAGGGCGAAGATATGGCTACACCTTC. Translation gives CARTGTGRRYGYTF. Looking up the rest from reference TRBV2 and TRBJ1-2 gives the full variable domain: EPEVTQTPSHQVTQMGQEVILRCVPISNHLYFYWYRQILGQKVEFLVSFYNNEISEKSEIFDDQFSVERPDGSNFTLKIRSTKLEDSAMYFCARTGTGRRYGYTFGSGTRLTVV.